This T cell receptor beta chain was sequenced for a study of shared clonotypes between healthy human individuals. Assay: immunoSEQ multiplex PCR; the TCRdb copy retains only in-frame clones and omits some. The sample lists more than 450,000 clones, about four fifths occurring once. The source of this sequence is a woman aged 40 to 50 in good health. Some clones in this sample may be carry-over from other donors' samples. The sequenced material came from PBMCs.

DNA of the CDR3: TGCGCCAGCAGCCAAAGGGCTGCGGTTCTATTAAAGTACGAGCAGTACTTC. Protein sequence: CASSQRAAVLLKYEQYF. The J gene is TRBJ2-7, the V gene TRBV4-1; no reliable D call. V lost 2 bases, J lost 4 bases, and 21 bases lay in between. Per the germline V gene, CDR1 is MGHRA and CDR2 is YSYEKL. The CDR3 spans 17 residues.